The source of this T cell receptor (beta chain) is a study of T-cell memory formation after mild COVID-19. TCRdb itself ran the 5' RACE reads through MiXCR, one entry per CDR3 protein. Here the sample spans 350,000 to 550,000 distinct CDR3 sequences, approximately 19% being singletons. This receptor was identified in a man between 18 and 29 years old who had mild COVID-19 (a few samples of this study predate the infection). Cell type and time point are not known. Sequencing was done on a sample of PBMCs or a T cell subset sorted from them (not recorded which).

CDR3 nucleotides: TGTGCCAGCAGCTCCTTTCGTTGGGGCACAGATACGCAGTATTTT. This sequence encodes CASSSFRWGTDTQYF. The chain joins TRBV7-6 to TRBJ2-3; D is ambiguous. The CDR3 covers 15 residues. Trimming removed 4 bases from V and 1 base from J, with 12 bases in between. CDR1 SGHVS and CDR2 FNYEAQ come from the germline V gene. Using reference TRBV7-6 and TRBJ2-3 for the parts outside the CDR3, the full variable domain is GAGVSQSPRYKVTKRGQDVALRCDPISGHVSLYWYRQALGQGPEFLTYFNYEAQQDKSGLPNDRFSAERPEGSISTLTIQRTEQRDSAMYRCASSSFRWGTDTQYFGPGTRLTVL.